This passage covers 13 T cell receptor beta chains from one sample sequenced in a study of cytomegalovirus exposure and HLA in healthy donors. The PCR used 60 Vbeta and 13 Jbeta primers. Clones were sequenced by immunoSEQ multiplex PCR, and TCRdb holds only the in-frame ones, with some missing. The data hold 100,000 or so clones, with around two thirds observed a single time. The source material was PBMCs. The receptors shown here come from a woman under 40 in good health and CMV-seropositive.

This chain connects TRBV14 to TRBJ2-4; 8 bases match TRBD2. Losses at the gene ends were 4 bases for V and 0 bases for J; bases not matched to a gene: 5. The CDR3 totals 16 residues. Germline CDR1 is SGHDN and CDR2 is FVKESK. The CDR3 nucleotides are TGTGCCAGCAGCCCGACGGGGGGGGTAGCCAAAAACATTCAGTACTTC. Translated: CASSPTGGVAKNIQYF.

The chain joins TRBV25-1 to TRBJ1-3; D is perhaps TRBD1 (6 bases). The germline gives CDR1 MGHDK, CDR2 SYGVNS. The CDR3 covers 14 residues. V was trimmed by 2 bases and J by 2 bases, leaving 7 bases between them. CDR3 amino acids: CASSEAGAGNTIYF. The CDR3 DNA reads TGTGCCAGCAGTGAAGCAGGGGCTGGAAACACCATATATTTT.

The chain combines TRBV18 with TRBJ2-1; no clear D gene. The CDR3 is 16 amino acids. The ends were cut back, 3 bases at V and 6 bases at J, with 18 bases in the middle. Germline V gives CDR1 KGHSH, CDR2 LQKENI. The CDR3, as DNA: TGTGCCAGCTCACCCACAGACATTGGCGCCGCCAATGAGCAGTTCTTC. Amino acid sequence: CASSPTDIGAANEQFF.

The CDR3 here is CASSHGLRGSTDTQYF. Here the CDR3 DNA reads TGCGCCAGCAGCCATGGTCTGAGGGGGAGCACAGATACGCAGTATTTT. This chain links TRBV4-3 with TRBJ2-3, with D maybe TRBD1 (6 bases). The CDR3 extends over 16 amino acids. V lost 3 bases and J 0 bases, leaving 13 bases between the germline ends. Germline CDR1 is LGHNA and CDR2 is YSLEER.

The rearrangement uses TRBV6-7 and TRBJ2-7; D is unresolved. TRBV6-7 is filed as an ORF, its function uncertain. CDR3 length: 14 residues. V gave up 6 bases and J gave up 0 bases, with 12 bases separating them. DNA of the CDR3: TGTGCCAGCAGCGACGCTACAGACTCCTACGAGCAGTACTTC. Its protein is CASSDATDSYEQYF.

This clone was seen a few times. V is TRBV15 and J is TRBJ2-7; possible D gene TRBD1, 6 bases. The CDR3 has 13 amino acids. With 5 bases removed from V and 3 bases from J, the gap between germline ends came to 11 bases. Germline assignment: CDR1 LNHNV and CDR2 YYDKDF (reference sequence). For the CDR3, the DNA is TGTGCCACCAGCCTGGGGACAAGCTACGAGCAGTACTTC. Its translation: CATSLGTSYEQYF. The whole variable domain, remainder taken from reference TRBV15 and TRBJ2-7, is DAMVIQNPRYQVTQFGKPVTLSCSQTLNHNVMYWYQQKSSQAPKLLFHYYDKDFNNEADTPDNFQSRRPNTSFCFLDIRSPGLGDTAMYLCATSLGTSYEQYFGPGTRLTVT.

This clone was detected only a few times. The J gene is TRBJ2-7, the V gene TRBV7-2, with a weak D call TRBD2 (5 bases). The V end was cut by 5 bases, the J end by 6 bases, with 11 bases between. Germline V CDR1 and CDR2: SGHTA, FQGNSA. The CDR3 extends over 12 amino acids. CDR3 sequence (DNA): TGTGCCAGCAGCCCCAATCGGGGCGAGCAGTACTTC. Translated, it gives CASSPNRGEQYF.

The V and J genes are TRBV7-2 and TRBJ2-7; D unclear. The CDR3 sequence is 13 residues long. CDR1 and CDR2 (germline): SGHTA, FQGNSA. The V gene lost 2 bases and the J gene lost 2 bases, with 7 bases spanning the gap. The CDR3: CASSLQVAYEQYF. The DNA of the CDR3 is TGTGCCAGCAGCTTACAGGTGGCCTACGAGCAGTACTTC.

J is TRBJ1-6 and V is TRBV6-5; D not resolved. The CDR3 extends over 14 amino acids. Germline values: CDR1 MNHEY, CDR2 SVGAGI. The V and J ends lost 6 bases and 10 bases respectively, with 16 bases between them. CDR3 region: CASSLKASRSPLHF. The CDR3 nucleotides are TGTGCCAGCAGCTTAAAGGCCTCCAGGTCACCCCTCCACTTT.

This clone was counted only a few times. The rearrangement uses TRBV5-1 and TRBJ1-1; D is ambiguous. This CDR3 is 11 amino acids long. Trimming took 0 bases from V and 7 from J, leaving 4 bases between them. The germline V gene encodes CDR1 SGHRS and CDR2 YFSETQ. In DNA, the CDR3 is TGCGCCAGCAGCTTGGACAGTGAAGCTTTCTTT. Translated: CASSLDSEAFF.

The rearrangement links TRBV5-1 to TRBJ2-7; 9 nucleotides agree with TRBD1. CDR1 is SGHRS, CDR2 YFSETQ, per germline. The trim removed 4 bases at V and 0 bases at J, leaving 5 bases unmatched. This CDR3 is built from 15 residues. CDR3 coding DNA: TGCGCCAGCAGCCTCGGGACAGGGAGCTCCTACGAGCAGTACTTC. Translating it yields CASSLGTGSSYEQYF.

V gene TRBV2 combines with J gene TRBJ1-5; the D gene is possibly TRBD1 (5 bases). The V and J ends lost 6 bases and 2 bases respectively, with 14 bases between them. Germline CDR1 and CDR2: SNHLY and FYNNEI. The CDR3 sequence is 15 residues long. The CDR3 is CASSLNRNRNQPQHF. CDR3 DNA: TGTGCCAGCAGCCTTAACAGGAATCGCAATCAGCCCCAGCATTTT.

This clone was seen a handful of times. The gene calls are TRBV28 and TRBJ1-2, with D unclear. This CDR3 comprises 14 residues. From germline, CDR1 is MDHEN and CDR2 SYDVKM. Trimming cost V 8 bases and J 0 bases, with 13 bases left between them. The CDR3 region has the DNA TGTGCCAGCCTCTCGCACGGGACTAACTATGGCTACACCTTC. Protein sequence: CASLSHGTNYGYTF.